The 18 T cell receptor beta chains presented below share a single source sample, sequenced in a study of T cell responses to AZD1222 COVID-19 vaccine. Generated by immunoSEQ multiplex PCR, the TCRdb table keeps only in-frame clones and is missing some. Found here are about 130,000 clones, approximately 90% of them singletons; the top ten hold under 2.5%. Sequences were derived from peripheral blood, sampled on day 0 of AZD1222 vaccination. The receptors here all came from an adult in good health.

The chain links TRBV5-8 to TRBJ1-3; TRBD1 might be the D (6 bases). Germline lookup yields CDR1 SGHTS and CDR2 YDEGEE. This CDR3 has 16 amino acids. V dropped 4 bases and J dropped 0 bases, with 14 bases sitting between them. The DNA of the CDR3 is TGTGCCAGCAGCGTTTACAGGGTATTCTCTGGAAACACCATATATTTT. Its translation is CASSVYRVFSGNTIYF.

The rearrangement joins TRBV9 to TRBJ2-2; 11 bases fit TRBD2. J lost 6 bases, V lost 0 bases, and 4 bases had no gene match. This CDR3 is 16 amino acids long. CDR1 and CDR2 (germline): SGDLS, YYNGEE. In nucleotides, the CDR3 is TGTGCCAGCAGCGTAGGACTAGCGGGATGGGCCGGGGAGCTGTTTTTT. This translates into CASSVGLAGWAGELFF.

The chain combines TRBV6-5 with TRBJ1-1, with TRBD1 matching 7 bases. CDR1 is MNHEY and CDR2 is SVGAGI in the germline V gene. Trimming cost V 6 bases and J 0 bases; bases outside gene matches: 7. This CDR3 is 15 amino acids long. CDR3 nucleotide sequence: TGTGCCAGCAGCCCCGGACAGGTCTTGAACACTGAAGCTTTCTTT. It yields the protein CASSPGQVLNTEAFF.

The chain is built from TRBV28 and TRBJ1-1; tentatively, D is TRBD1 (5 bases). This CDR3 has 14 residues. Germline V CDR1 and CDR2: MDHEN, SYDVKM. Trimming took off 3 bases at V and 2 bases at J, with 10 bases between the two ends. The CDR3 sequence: CASSLGRLNTEAFF. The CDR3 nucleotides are TGTGCCAGCAGTTTGGGGCGGCTCAACACTGAAGCTTTCTTT.

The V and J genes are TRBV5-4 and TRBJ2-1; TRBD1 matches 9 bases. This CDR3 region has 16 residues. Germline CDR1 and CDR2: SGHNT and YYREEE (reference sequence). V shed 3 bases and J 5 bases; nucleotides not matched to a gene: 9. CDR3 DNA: TGTGCCAGCAGCTCCCTTGGACAGGGGAGGAACAATGAGCAGTTCTTC. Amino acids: CASSSLGQGRNNEQFF.

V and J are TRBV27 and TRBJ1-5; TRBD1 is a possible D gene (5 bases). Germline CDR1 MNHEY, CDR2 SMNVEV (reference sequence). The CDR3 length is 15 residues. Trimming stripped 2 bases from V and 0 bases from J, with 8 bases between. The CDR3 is CASSLRGDSNQPQHF. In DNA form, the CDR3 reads TGTGCCAGCAGTTTACGAGGGGATAGCAATCAGCCCCAGCATTTT.

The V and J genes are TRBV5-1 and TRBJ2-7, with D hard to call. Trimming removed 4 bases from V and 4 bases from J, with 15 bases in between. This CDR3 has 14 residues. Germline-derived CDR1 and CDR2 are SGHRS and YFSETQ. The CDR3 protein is CASSPGGLAYEQYF. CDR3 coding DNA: TGCGCCAGCAGCCCTGGCGGTCTGGCGTACGAGCAGTACTTC.

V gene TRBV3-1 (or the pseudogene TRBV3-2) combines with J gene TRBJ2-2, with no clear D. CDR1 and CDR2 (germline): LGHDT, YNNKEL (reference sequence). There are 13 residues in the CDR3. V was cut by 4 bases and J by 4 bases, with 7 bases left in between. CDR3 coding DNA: TGTGCCAGCAGCCCGGAGAGCACCGGGGAGCTGTTTTTT. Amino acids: CASSPESTGELFF.

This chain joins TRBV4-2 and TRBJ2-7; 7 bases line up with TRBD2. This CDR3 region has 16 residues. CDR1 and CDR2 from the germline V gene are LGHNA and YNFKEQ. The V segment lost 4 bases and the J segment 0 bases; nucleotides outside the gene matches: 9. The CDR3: CASSLQVGGSSYEQYF. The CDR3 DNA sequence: TGTGCCAGCAGCCTACAGGTGGGGGGGAGCTCCTACGAGCAGTACTTC.

CDR3 coding DNA: TGCGCCAGCAGCCAAGAGGGAGGCGTCAACACCATATATTTT. Residues: CASSQEGGVNTIYF. The chain recombines TRBV4-1 with TRBJ1-3; no reliable D call. The CDR3 is made up of 14 amino acids. Germline CDR1 reads MGHRA; CDR2 reads YSYEKL. V shed 0 bases and J shed 7 bases, with 10 bases lying between them.

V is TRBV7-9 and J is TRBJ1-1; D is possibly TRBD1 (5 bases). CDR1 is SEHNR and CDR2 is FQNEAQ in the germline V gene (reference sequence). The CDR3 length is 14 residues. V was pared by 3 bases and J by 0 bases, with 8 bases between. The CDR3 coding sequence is TGTGCCAGCAGCTTGGAGGGGCTGAACACTGAAGCTTTCTTT. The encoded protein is CASSLEGLNTEAFF.

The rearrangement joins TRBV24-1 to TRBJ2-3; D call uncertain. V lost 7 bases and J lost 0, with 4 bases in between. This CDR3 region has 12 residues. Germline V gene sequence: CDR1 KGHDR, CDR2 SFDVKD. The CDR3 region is CATSLSTDTQYF. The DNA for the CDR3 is TGTGCCACCAGCCTCAGCACAGATACGCAGTATTTT.

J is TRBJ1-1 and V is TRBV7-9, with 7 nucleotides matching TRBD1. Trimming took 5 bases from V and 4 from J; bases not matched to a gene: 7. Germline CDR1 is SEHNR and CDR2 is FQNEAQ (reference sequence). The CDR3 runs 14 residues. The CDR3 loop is CASSAVRGSTEAFF. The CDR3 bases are TGTGCCAGCAGCGCCGTCAGGGGGAGCACTGAAGCTTTCTTT.

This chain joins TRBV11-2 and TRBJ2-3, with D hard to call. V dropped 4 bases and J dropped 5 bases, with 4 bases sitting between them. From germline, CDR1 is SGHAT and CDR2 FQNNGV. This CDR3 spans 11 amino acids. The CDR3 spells CASSSRDTQYF. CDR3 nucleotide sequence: TGTGCCAGCAGCTCGAGAGATACGCAGTATTTT.

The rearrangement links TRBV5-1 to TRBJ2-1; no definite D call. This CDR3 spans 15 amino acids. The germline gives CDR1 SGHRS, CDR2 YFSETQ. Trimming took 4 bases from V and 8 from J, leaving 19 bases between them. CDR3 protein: CASSVMTRSGDEQFF. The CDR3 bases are TGCGCCAGCAGCGTGATGACTCGTTCCGGAGATGAGCAGTTCTTC.

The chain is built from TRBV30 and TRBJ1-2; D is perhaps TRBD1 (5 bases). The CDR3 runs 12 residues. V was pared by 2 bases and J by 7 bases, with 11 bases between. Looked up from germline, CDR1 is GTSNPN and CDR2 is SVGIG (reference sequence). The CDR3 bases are TGTGCCTGGAGTAGGGGCGTCGGTGGCTACACCTTC. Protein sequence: CAWSRGVGGYTF. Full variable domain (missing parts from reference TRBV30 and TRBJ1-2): SQTIHQWPATLVQPVGSPLSLECTVEGTSNPNLYWYRQAAGRGLQLLFYSVGIGQISSEVPQNLSASRPQDRQFILSSKKLLLSDSGFYLCAWSRGVGGYTFGSGTRLTVV.

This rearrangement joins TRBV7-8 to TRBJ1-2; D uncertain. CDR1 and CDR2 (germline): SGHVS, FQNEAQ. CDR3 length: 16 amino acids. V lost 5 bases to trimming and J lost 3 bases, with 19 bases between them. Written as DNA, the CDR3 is TGTGCCAGCAGCCAGTCCGGACGCTTTTTGGACTATGGCTACACCTTC. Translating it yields CASSQSGRFLDYGYTF.

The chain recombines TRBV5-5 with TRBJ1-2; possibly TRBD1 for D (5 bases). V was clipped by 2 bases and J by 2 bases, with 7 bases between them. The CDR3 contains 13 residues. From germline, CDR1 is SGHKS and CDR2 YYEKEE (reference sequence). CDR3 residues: CASSLQANYGYTF. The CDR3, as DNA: TGTGCCAGCAGCTTACAGGCGAACTATGGCTACACCTTC.